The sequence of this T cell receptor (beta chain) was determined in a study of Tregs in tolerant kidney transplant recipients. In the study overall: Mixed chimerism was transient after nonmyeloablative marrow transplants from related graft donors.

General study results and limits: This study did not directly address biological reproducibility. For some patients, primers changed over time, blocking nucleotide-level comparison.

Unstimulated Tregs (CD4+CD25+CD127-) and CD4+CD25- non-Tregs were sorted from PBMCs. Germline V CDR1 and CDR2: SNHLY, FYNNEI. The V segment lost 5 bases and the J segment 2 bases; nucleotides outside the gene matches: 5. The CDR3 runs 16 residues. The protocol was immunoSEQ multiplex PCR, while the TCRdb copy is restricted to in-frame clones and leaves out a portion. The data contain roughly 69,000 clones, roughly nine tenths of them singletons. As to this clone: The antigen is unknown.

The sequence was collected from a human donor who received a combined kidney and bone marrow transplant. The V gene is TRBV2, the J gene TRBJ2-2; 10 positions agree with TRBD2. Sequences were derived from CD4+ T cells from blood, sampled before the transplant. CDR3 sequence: CASSRGLAVNTGELFF. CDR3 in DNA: TGTGCCAGCAGTAGAGGACTAGCGGTTAACACCGGGGAGCTGTTTTTT.